This T cell receptor (beta chain) was sequenced during a study of T-cell reconstitution after alpha-beta-depleted transplantation in children. This clonotype has ten or more counts. With 6 bases removed from V and 2 bases from J, the gap between germline ends came to 32 bases. The germline gives CDR1 DFQATT, CDR2 SNEGSKA (reference sequence). The CDR3 is made up of 20 amino acids. Unique molecular identifiers were used to barcode this TCRbeta library. Each CDR3 protein is one row after TCRdb ran MiXCR on the PCR reads. The sample records 260,000 or so distinct CDR3 sequences, around 11% being singletons.

This clonotype was obtained from a human donor who donated a stem cell graft to a child with acute lymphoblastic leukemia. This specimen was PBMCs from the stem cell graft donor, taken from the stem cell graft. The chain combines TRBV20-1 with TRBJ1-5; D is unresolved. CDR3 protein: CSALFESGLFSGPGNQPQHF. The DNA for the CDR3 is TGCAGTGCCCTGTTTGAGTCGGGATTGTTTTCGGGCCCGGGCAATCAGCCCCAGCATTTT.